A single T cell receptor beta chain is shown here with its context. This clone was detected only a few times. The antigen it binds to is not known. Nothing much larger sits one base from this clone, and base qualities are not available. This sample was included in a study of blood T cell repertoires in COVID-19 (TCRdb year 2020). Notes on the research overall: Samples covering the acute and convalescent phases of COVID-19 were provided by collaborators in the United States, Italy and Spain. Samples were obtained from the ongoing ImmuneRACE study (first 160 participants) and from some 1,300 subjects provided by 6 global collaborators. A freely available public database, intended as a resource for researchers studying the immune response to SARS-CoV-2, is where the repertoires were released. The prospective study material was composed of cDNA or gDNA derived from T cells, B-cell-depleted T cells, or PBMCs. A de-identified subject ID, COVID-19 status, age in years and sex were almost always included in the sample metadata. The dataset comprised deeply sampled blood TCRbeta repertoires from subjects exposed to, actively infected with, or recovered from COVID-19. Where available, HLA class I and class II types were taken from metadata supplied by the sample provider and were not determined by assay-based typing. Overall results and qualifications from the work: Clinical and demographic metadata were provided uncurated, with the amount varying by source and participant.

The junction carries 10 bases between V and J, which are trimmed by 10 bases and 0 bases respectively. From its cysteine to its phenylalanine, the CDR3 spans 13 amino acids. Here the CDR3 DNA is all that survives: 39 bases in frame from base 1. In the germline V gene, CDR1 corresponds to SGHTA and CDR2 to FQGNSA. Enrolling through a virtual design, the prospective study's participants ranged in age from roughly 18 to 90 years and lived across some 22 United States geographic areas. To assign participants to cohorts, the prospective study relied on clinical history that participants themselves reported in a screening survey and a study questionnaire. Exposed participants had been in contact with someone with a PCR-confirmed or clinician-diagnosed COVID-19 case within 2 weeks of study entry. In the prospective study, whole blood, serum and a nasopharyngeal or oropharyngeal swab were collected from each participant by mobile phlebotomists. Over a roughly two-month period, participants in the prospective study had the option of providing additional blood draws and questionnaires. Before DNA extraction, prospective study blood samples were shipped either frozen or at room temperature.

TCRbeta CDR3 regions were amplified from genomic DNA by means of the immunoSEQ Assay, a bias-controlled multiplex PCR. The paper's data handling went like this. Nucleated cell counts per sample were estimated from amplification of reference gene primers within the assay. Sequence reads were collapsed and filtered to measure the absolute abundance of every unique TCRbeta CDR3 rearrangement. Productive Simpson clonality was computed per sample as the square root of Simpson's diversity index over productive rearrangements. TCRdb carries this immuneACCESS record with in-frame sequences only. Its versions omit some clonotypes, under half of them owing to an unresolved V gene in the studies checked, with the rest unexplained. Clone size and V and J calls were adopted from that table, with D and trimming inferred from the DNA. The sample records roughly 400,000 clones, 91% of which are singletons. The leading ten clones occupy roughly 0.86% of the sample.

This receptor was taken from a woman between 40 and 55 years old who had been exposed to COVID-19. The specimen sequenced was PBMCs or T cells enriched from blood (not recorded which). The rearrangement joined TRBV7-2 to TRBJ1-3, with the D gene not confidently named. CDR3 protein: CATESSSGNTIYF. The DNA sequence is as follows: TGTGCCACCGAGAGTAGCTCTGGAAACACCATATATTTT.